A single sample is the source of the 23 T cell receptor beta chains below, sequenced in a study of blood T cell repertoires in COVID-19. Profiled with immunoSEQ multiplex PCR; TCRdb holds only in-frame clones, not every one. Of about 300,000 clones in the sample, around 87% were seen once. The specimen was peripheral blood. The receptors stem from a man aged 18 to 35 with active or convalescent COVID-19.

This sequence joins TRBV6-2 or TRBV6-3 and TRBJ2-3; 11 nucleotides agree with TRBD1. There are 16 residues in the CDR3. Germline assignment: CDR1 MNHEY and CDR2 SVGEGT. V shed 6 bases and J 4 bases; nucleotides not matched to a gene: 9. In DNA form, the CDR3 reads TGTGCCAGCAGCCCTAGGGGACAGGGGGTGTCAGATACGCAGTATTTT. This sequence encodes CASSPRGQGVSDTQYF.

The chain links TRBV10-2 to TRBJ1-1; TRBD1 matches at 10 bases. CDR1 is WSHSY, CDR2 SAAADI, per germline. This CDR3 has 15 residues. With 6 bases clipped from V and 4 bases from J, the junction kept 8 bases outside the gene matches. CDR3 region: CASRETGGEFTEAFF. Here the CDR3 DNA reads TGCGCCAGCAGGGAGACAGGGGGCGAATTCACTGAAGCTTTCTTT.

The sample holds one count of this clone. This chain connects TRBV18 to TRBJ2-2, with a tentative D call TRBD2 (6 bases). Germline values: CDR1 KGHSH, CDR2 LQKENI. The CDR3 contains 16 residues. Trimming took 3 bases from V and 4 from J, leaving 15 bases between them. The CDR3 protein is CASSPGVAGTTGELFF. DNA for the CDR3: TGTGCCAGCTCACCGGGTGTCGCGGGGACCACCGGGGAGCTGTTTTTT.

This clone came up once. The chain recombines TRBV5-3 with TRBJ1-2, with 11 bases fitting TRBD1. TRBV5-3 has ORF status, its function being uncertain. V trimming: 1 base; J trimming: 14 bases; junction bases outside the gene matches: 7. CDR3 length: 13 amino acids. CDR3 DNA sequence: TGTGCCAGAAGCTTGTGGACAGGGGGCTTAAGGACCTTC. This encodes CARSLWTGGLRTF.

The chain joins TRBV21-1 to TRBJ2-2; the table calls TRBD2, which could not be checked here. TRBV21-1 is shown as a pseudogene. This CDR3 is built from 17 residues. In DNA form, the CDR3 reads TGTGCCAGCACAAGACCCCGAGCGGGACCAAACACCGGGGAGCTGTTTTTT. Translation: CASTRPRAGPNTGELFF.

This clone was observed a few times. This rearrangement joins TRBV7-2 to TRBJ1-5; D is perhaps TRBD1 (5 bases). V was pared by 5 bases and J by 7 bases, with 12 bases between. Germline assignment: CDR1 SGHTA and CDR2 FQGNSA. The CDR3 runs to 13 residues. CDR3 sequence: CASSVGRGQPQHF. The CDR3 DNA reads TGTGCCAGCAGCGTGGGACGGGGGCAGCCCCAGCATTTT.

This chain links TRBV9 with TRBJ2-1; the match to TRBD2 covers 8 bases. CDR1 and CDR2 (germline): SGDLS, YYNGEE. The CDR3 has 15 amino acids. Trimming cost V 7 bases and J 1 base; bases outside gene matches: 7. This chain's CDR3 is CASGSGSLSYNEQFF. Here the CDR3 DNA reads TGTGCCAGCGGGAGCGGGAGCCTTTCCTACAATGAGCAGTTCTTC.

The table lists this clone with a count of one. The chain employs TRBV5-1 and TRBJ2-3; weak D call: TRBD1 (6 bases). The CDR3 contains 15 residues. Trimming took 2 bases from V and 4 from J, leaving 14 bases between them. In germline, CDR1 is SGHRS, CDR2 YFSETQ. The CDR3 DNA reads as TGCGCCAGCAGCTTACGGACAGAGGGGGCAGATACGCAGTATTTT. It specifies CASSLRTEGADTQYF.

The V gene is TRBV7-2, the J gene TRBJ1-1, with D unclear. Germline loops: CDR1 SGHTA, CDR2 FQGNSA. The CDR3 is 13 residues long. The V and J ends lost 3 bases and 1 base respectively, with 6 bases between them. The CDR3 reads CASSFSSNTEAFF. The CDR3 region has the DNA TGTGCCAGCAGCTTCAGTTCGAACACTGAAGCTTTCTTT.

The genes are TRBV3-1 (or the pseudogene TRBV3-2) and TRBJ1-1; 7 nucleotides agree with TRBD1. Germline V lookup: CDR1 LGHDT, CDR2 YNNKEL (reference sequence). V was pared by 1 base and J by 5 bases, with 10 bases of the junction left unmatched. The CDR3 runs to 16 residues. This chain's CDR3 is CASSQASTGWFTEAFF. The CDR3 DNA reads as TGTGCCAGCAGCCAAGCCTCGACAGGGTGGTTTACTGAAGCTTTCTTT.

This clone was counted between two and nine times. The CDR3 region has the DNA TGTGCCAGCAGTGAAGGGGTAGGGGTCGGGCCCCAGCATTTT. It yields the protein CASSEGVGVGPQHF. V gene TRBV2 combines with J gene TRBJ1-5, with D perhaps matching TRBD1 (5 bases). The V end was cut by 1 base, the J end by 9 bases, with 13 bases between. The CDR3 extends over 14 amino acids. Germline CDR1 is SNHLY and CDR2 is FYNNEI. The whole variable domain, remainder taken from reference TRBV2 and TRBJ1-5, is EPEVTQTPSHQVTQMGQEVILRCVPISNHLYFYWYRQILGQKVEFLVSFYNNEISEKSEIFDDQFSVERPDGSNFTLKIRSTKLEDSAMYFCASSEGVGVGPQHFGDGTRLSIL.

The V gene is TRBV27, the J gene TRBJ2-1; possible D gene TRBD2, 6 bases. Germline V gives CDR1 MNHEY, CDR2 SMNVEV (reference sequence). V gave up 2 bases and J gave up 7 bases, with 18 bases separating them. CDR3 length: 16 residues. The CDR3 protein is CASSLQWRGVGNEQFF. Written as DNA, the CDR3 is TGTGCCAGCAGTTTACAATGGAGGGGCGTGGGGAATGAGCAGTTCTTC.

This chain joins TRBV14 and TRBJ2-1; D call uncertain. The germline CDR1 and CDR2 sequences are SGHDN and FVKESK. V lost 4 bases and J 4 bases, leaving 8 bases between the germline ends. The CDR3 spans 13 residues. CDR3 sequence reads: CASSPQTYNEQFF. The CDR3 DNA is TGTGCCAGCAGCCCACAGACATACAATGAGCAGTTCTTC.

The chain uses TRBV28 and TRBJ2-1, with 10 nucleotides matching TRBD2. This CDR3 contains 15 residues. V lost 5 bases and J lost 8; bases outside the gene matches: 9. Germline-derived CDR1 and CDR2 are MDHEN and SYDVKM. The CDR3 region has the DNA TGTGCCAGCAGTCCCCCGGCTAGCGGGAGCGATGAGCAGTTCTTC. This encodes CASSPPASGSDEQFF.

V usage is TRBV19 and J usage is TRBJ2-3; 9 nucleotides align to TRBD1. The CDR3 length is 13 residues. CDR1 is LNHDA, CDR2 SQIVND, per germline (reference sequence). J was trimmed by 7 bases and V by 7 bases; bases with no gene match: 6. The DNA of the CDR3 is TGTGCCAGTAAACAGGGGGCAACAAATACGCAGTATTTT. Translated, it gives CASKQGATNTQYF.

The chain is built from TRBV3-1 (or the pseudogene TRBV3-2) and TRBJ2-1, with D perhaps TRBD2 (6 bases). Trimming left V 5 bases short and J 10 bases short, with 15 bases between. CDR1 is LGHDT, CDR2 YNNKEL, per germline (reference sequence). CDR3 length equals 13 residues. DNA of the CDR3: TGTGCCAGCAGCAGGAGGGCAGGTAGGGAGCAGTTCTTC. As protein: CASSRRAGREQFF.

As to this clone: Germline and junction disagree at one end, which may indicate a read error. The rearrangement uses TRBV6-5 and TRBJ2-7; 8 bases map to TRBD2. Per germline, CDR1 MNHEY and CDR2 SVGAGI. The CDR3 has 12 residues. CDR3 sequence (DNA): TGTGCCAGCCGAAGTGTGGCGGGAGGTCCGCGCTTC. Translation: CASRSVAGGPRF.

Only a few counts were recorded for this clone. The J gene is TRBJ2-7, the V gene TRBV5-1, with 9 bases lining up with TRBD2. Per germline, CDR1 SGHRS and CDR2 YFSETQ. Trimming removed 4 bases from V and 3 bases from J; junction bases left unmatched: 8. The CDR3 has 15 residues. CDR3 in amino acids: CASSPRRLADYEQYF. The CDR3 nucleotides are TGCGCCAGCAGCCCCAGGCGACTAGCGGACTACGAGCAGTACTTC.

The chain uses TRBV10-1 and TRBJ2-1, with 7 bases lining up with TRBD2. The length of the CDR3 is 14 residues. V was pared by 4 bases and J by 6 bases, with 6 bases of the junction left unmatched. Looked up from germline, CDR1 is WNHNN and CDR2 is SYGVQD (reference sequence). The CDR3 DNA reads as TGCGCCAGCAGTGGAGGCGGGAGTCTCAATGAGCAGTTCTTC. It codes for CASSGGGSLNEQFF.

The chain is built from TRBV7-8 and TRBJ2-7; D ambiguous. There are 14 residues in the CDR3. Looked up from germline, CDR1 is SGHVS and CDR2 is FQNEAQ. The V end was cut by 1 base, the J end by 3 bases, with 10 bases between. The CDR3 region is CASSLGRQLYEQYF. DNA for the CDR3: TGTGCCAGCAGCTTAGGTCGTCAACTCTACGAGCAGTACTTC.

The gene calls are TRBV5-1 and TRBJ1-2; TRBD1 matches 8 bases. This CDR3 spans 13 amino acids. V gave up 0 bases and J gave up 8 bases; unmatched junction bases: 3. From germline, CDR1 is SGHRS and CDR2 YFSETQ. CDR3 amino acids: CASSLAGQEGYTF. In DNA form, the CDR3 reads TGCGCCAGCAGCTTGGCGGGACAGGAAGGCTACACCTTC.

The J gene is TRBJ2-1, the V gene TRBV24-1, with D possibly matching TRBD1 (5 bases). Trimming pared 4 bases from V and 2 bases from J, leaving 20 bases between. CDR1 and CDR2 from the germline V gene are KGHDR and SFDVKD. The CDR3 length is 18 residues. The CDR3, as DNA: TGTGCCACCAGTGAGCGACAAGGGGCAGGAAGCACCTACAATGAGCAGTTCTTC. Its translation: CATSERQGAGSTYNEQFF.

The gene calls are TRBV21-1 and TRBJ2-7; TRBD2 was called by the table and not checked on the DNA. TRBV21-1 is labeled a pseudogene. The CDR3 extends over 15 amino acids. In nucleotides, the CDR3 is TGTGCCAGCAGCACGACTAGCGGGAAGAGCTACGAGCAGTACTTC. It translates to CASSTTSGKSYEQYF.